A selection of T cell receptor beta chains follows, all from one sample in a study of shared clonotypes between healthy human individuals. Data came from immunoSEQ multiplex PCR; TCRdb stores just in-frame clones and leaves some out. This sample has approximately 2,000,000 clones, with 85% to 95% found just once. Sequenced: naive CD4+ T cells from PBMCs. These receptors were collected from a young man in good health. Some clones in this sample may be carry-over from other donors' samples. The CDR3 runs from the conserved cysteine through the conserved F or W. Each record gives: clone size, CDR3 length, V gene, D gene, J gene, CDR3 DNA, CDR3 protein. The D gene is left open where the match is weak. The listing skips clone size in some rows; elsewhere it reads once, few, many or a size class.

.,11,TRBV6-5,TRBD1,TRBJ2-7,TGTGCCAGCAGTTACGCAGGGGGCGAATACTTC,CASSYAGGEYF
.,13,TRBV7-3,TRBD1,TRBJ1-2,TGTGCCAGCAGCTATAACAGGGGGGATGGCTACACCTTC,CASSYNRGDGYTF
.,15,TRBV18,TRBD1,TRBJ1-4,TGTGCCAGCTCCAGGGGGGACGCAACTAATGAAAAACTGTTTTTT,CASSRGDATNEKLFF
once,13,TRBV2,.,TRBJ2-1,TGTGCCAGCAGTGAAGTGGCCTACAATGAGCAGTTCTTC,CASSEVAYNEQFF
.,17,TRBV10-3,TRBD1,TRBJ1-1,TGTGCCATCAGTGAGTTTCTCCAGGGGGCAGGGTTTACTGAAGCTTTCTTT,CAISEFLQGAGFTEAFF
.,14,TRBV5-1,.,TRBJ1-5,TGCGCCAGCAGCTTGGGGCAGCAGAATCAGCCCCAGCATTTT,CASSLGQQNQPQHF
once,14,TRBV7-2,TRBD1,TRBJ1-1,TGTGCCAGCAGCTACACAGGGGGGGTTACTGAAGCTTTCTTT,CASSYTGGVTEAFF
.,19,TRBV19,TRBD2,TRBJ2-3,TGTGCCAGTAGTCCGTCTGGGACTAGCGGGAGTCGAAGGACAGATACGCAGTATTTT,CASSPSGTSGSRRTDTQYF
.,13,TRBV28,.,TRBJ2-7,TGTGCCAGCAGCCCCGGGGCAACCTACGAGCAGTACTTC,CASSPGATYEQYF
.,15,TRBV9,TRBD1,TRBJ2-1,TGTGCCAGCAGCGTAGGGGGACAGTCTTACAATGAGCAGTTCTTC,CASSVGGQSYNEQFF
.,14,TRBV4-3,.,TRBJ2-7,TGCGCCAGCAGCCAAGGGGCGGGGCCCTACGAGCAGTACTTC,CASSQGAGPYEQYF
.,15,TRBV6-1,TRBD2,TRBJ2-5,TGTGCCAGAGGGGGGACTAGCGGGAGTAGAGAGACCCAGTACTTC,CARGGTSGSRETQYF
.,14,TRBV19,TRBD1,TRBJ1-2,TGTGCCAGTAAAACGGGACAGGCCGGAGGTGGCTACACCTTC,CASKTGQAGGGYTF
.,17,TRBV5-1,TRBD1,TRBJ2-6,TGCGCCAGCAGCTTGGGGACAGGGCCCTCTGGGGCCAACGTCCTGACTTTC,CASSLGTGPSGANVLTF
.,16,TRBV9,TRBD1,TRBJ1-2,TGTGCCAGCAGCGCCGGGGACAGCCGGTATAACTATGGCTACACCTTC,CASSAGDSRYNYGYTF
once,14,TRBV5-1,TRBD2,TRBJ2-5,TGCGCCAGCAGCCCGGTGGGAGGGAAAGAGACCCAGTACTTC,CASSPVGGKETQYF
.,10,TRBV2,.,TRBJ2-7,TGTGCCAGCGGGGGCAAGGAGCAGTACTTC,CASGGKEQYF
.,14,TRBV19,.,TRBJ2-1,TGTGCCAGTAGGTACCGCCCGGAGAGGGATGAGCAGTTCTTC,CASRYRPERDEQFF
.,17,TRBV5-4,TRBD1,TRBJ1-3,TGTGCCAGCAGCTTGGGTCCGGACAGGGGTTCTGGAAACACCATATATTTT,CASSLGPDRGSGNTIYF
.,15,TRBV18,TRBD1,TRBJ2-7,TGTGCCAGCTCACCAGACCTTGGACAGGCCTACGAGCAGTACTTC,CASSPDLGQAYEQYF
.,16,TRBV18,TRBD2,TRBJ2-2,TGTGCCAGCTCACCAGAAGCGGGGACTAACACCGGGGAGCTGTTTTTT,CASSPEAGTNTGELFF
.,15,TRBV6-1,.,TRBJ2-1,TGTGCCAGCAGTGAGTACGTACAAAGGGGAAATGAGCAGTTCTTC,CASSEYVQRGNEQFF
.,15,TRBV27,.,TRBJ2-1,TGTGCCAGCAGCGTCCCAGGGGCGGGGAGCAATGAGCAGTTCTTC,CASSVPGAGSNEQFF
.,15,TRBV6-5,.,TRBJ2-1,TGTGCCAGCTATACTTTAGGCGGGGCGTACAATGAGCAGTTCTTC,CASYTLGGAYNEQFF
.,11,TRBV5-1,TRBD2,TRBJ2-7,TGCGCCAGCAGCGGGGAGGGGGAGCAGTACTTC,CASSGEGEQYF
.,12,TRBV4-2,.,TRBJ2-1,TGTGCCAGCAGCCAAGCTTCCAATGAGCAGTTCTTC,CASSQASNEQFF
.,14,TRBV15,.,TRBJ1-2,TGTGCCACCAGCAGAGATTCCAATAACTATGGCTACACCTTC,CATSRDSNNYGYTF
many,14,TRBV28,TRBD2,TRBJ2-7,TGTGCCAGCAGCCGGGGACTAGCGGGACACGAGCAGTACTTC,CASSRGLAGHEQYF
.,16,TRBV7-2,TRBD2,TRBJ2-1,TGTGCCAGCACCGTAGCCGGGACTAGGTCCTACAATGAGCAGTTCTTC,CASTVAGTRSYNEQFF
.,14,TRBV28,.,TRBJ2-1,TGTGCCAGCAGTTTTTCCTTCTCCTACAATGAGCAGTTCTTC,CASSFSFSYNEQFF
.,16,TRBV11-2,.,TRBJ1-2,TGTGCCAGCAGCTTAATCATTCACGGGGCTAACTATGGCTACACCTTC,CASSLIIHGANYGYTF
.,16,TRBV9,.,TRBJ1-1,TGTGCCAGCAGCGTAGTAGCCCGGGGGTGGGACACTGAAGCTTTCTTT,CASSVVARGWDTEAFF
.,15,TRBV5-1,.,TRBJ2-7,TGCGCCAGCAGCTTGGGGAGCCTTTACTCTGGCGAGCAGTACTTC,CASSLGSLYSGEQYF
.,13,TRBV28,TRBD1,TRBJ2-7,TGTGCCAGCAGCCGACAGGGATCCTTCAAGCAGTACTTC,CASSRQGSFKQYF
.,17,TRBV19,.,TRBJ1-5,TGTGCCAGTAGGTCGACAAGGGTGATATCTAGCAATCAGCCCCAGCATTTT,CASRSTRVISSNQPQHF
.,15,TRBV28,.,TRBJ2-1,TGTGCCAGCAGTTTATATGGAAAAGCATCCAGTGAGCAGTTCTTC,CASSLYGKASSEQFF
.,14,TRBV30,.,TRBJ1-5,TGTGCCTGGAGTCCACCGTATAGCAATCAGCCCCAGCATTTT,CAWSPPYSNQPQHF
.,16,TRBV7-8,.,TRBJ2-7,TGTGCCAGCAGCTTAGCGCGCGACAGGAGCTCCTACGAGCAGTACTTC,CASSLARDRSSYEQYF
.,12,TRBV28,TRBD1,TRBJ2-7,TGTGTAACGGGACAGGTCGCCTACGAGCAGTACTTC,CVTGQVAYEQYF
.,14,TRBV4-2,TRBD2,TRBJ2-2,TGTGCCAGCAGCCAAGAAGCGGGAGCCGGGGAGCTGTTTTTT,CASSQEAGAGELFF
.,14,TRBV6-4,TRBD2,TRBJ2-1,TGTGCCAGCGATGGCGGGAGCTCCTACAATGAGCAGTTCTTC,CASDGGSSYNEQFF
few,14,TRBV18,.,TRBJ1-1,TGTGCCAGCTCACCAAGGGTGGGGAACACTGAAGCTTTCTTT,CASSPRVGNTEAFF
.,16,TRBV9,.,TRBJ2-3,TGTGCCAGCAGCCCTCGCCCGAGCCCTAGCACAGATACGCAGTATTTT,CASSPRPSPSTDTQYF
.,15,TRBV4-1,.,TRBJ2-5,TGCGCCAGCAGCCAAGAGGGGGGCAGGGGAGAGACCCAGTACTTC,CASSQEGGRGETQYF
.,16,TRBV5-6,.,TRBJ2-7,TGTGCCAGCAGCTTGGGAAGAGAAATGGCAAAATACGAGCAGTACTTC,CASSLGREMAKYEQYF
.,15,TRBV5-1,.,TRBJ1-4,TGCGCCAGCAGCTTGTACCAGGCCGTGGCAGAAAAACTGTTTTTT,CASSLYQAVAEKLFF
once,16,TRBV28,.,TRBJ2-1,TGTGCCAGCAGAGAACAGGACTGGAAGCGTTACAATGAGCAGTTCTTC,CASREQDWKRYNEQFF
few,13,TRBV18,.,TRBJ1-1,TGTGCCAGCTCACCACCCAATGCGGCTGAAGCTTTCTTT,CASSPPNAAEAFF
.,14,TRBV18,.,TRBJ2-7,TGTGCCAGCTCACCATCAACCGGCTCCTACGAGCAGTACTTC,CASSPSTGSYEQYF
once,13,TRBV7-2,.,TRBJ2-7,TGTGCCAGCAGCGAAAGCCAGAGCTACGAGCAGTACTTC,CASSESQSYEQYF
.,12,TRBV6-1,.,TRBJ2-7,TGTGCCAGCAGTCTGGGGGGCTACGAGCAGTACTTC,CASSLGGYEQYF
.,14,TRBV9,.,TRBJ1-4,TGTGCCAGCAGTCGGACAGCCACTAATGAAAAACTGTTTTTT,CASSRTATNEKLFF
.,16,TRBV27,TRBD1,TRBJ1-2,TGTGCCAGCAGTTCGCCGGGACAGGGGCCTCTCGGTGGCTACACCTTC,CASSSPGQGPLGGYTF